These 2 T cell receptor beta chains were all obtained from the same sample, sequenced in a study of blood T cell repertoires in COVID-19 (dated by TCRdb to 2018 to 2020). Libraries were built with the immunoSEQ multiplex PCR assay. TCRdb retrieved this table from immuneACCESS and kept in-frame rearrangements only. Not all clones are present; in checked studies, unresolved V genes account for under half, and no reason is known for the remainder. The sample yields about 16,000 clones; 80% to 90% were counted once. The ten top clones hold 10% of the sample. Specimen: peripheral blood. Receptors originate from a man older than 75 with acute or convalescent COVID-19.

The rearrangement joins TRBV7-2 to TRBJ1-2; maybe TRBD1 (5 bases). The CDR3 has 13 amino acids. Germline CDR1 is SGHTA and CDR2 is FQGNSA. V gave up 3 bases and J gave up 7 bases, with 12 bases separating them. The CDR3 DNA sequence: TGTGCCAGCAGCTTGGACACATTGGGTGGCTACACCTTC. It translates to CASSLDTLGGYTF.

The rearrangement joins TRBV9 to TRBJ2-1; 10 bases are shared with TRBD2. Germline V gene sequence: CDR1 SGDLS, CDR2 YYNGEE. The V segment lost 2 bases and the J segment 10 bases; nucleotides outside the gene matches: 15. CDR3 size: 17 residues. In DNA form, the CDR3 reads TGTGCCAGCAGCGTTAAACCGACGGAGCTAGCGGGAGACGAGCAGTTCTTC. Translation gives CASSVKPTELAGDEQFF.